This entry is about one TCR beta chain. Its antigen is not known. These data belong to a study of CD8+ T cells in alopecia areata. Whole-study context: Twice daily, treated patients received 5 to 10 mg of oral tofacitinib. The protocol delivered tofacitinib for 6 to 18 months, then withdrew it for 6 months. The study, taken as a whole, reports: TCR sharing across patients was less clear than in mice, possibly HLA-related. Sequencing of scalp tissue also captures the resident alphabeta T cells of normal skin.

After removal of 2 bases from V and 11 bases from J, the junction contained 3 bases not matched to a gene. This CDR3 is 11 amino acids long. The V gene's germline CDR1 is DFQATT and CDR2 SNEGSKA (reference sequence). Sequencing templates came from extracted RNA that was reverse transcribed into cDNA. Generated by immunoSEQ multiplex PCR, the TCRdb table keeps only in-frame clones and is missing some. The table lists 140,000 to 150,000 clones, approximately 49% of them singletons. V usage is TRBV20-1 and J usage is TRBJ2-7, with TRBD2 identical over 10 bases. The starting material was CD4+ T cells sorted from blood, obtained at week 0. The receptor was isolated from a human donor with alopecia areata. CDR3 DNA sequence: TGCAGTGCTAGACTAGCGGGAGAGGAGTACTTC. Translating it yields CSARLAGEEYF.